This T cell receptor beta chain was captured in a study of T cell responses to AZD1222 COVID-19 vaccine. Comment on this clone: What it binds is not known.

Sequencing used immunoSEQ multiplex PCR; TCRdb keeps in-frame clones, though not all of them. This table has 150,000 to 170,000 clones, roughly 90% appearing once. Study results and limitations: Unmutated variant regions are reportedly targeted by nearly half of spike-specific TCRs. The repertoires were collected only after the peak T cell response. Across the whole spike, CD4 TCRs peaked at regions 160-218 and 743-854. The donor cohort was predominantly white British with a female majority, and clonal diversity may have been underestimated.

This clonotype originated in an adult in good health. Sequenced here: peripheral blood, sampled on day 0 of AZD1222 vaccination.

This CDR3 is CASSPQGSLDTEAFF. CDR3 in DNA: TGTGCCAGCTCACCACAGGGCTCGTTGGACACTGAAGCTTTCTTT. This chain connects TRBV18 to TRBJ1-1; no definite D call. Germline V gene sequence: CDR1 KGHSH, CDR2 LQKENI. This CDR3 has 15 residues. Trimming removed 1 base from V and 3 bases from J, with 12 bases in between.